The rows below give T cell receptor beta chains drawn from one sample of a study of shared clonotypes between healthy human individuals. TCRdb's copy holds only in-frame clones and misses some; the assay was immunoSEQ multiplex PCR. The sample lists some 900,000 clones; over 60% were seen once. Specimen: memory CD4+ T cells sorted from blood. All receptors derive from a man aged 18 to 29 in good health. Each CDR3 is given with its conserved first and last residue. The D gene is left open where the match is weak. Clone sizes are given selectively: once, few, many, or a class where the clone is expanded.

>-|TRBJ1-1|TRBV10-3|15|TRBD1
TGTGCCATCAGCAGTGTAGGACAGGGGGCTACTGAAGCTTTCTTT
CAISSVGQGATEAFF
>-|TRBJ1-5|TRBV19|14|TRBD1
TGTGCCAGTAGTAGCCGGACAGGGGCTCAGCCCCAGCATTTT
CASSSRTGAQPQHF
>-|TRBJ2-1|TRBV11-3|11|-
TGTGCCAGCAGCGCTTCGGATGAGCAGTTCTTC
CASSASDEQFF
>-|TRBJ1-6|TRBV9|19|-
TGTGCCAGCAGCGCGAACCCCAAGGAGGGGGGGTTGAAGAATTCACCCCTCCACTTT
CASSANPKEGGLKNSPLHF
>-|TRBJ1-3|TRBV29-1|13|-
TGCAGCGTTTTCGTTCCCTCTGGAAACACCATATATTTT
CSVFVPSGNTIYF
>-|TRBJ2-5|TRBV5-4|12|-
TGTGCCAGCAGTCTGATGGGAGAGACCCAGTACTTC
CASSLMGETQYF
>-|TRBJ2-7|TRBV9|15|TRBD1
TGTGCCAGCAGCACCGGACAGGGAAAGGTTTTCGAGCAGTACTTC
CASSTGQGKVFEQYF
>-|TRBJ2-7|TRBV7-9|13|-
TGTGCCAGCAGCTTAGATCTAGCCGGCGAGCAGTACTTC
CASSLDLAGEQYF
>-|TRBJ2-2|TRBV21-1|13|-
TGTGCCAGCAGCAAATTGGCCCCCGGGGAGCTGTTTTTT
CASSKLAPGELFF
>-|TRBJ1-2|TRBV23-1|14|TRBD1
TGCGCCAGCAGTCCCCCCGGGACAGCATATGGCTACACCTTC
CASSPPGTAYGYTF
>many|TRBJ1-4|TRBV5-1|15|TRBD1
TGCGCCAGCAGCGACGGACAGGGGGCGCGGGAAAAACTGTTTTTT
CASSDGQGAREKLFF
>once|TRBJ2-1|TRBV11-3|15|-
TGTGCCAGCAGCCCTTGGGAGGCCCCCTACAATGAGCAGTTCTTC
CASSPWEAPYNEQFF
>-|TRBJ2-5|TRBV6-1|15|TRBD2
TGTGCCAGCAGTGAAGCTCCTAGCGGGAGGGAGACCCAGTACTTC
CASSEAPSGRETQYF
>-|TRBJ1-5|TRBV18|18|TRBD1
TGTGCCAGCTCACCCCGACAGACCGGGACAGGGGGAGTTCAGCCCCAGCATTTT
CASSPRQTGTGGVQPQHF
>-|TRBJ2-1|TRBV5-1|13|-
TGCGCCAGCAGCTTATTTGGAAACAATGAGCAGTTCTTC
CASSLFGNNEQFF
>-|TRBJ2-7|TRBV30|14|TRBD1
TGTGCCTGGGACAGGGGGGGGTTATCCTACGAGCAGTACTTC
CAWDRGGLSYEQYF
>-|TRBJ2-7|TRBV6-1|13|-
TGTGCCAGCAGTAGTAGCTGGGCGGTTGAGCAGTACTTC
CASSSSWAVEQYF
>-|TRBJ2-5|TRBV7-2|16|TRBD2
TGTGCCAGCAGCTTGGTAGCGGGAGGAGTCCAAGAGACCCAGTACTTC
CASSLVAGGVQETQYF
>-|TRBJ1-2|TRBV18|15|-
TGTGCCAGCTCACCATCCGCACAGTCCCTCTATGGCTACACCTTC
CASSPSAQSLYGYTF
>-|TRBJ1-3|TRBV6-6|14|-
TGTGCCAGCAGTTACAAGGTTTCTGGAAACACCATATATTTT
CASSYKVSGNTIYF
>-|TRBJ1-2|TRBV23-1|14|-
TGCGCCCGATTTTGCAGGGGTCTCCGGCGGGGCTACACCTTC
CARFCRGLRRGYTF
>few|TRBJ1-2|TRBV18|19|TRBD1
TGTGCCAGCTCACCACCGGGGGTGACAGGGGGCGCGTCAACGAGTGGCTACACCTTC
CASSPPGVTGGASTSGYTF
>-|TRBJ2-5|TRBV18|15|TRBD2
TGTGCCAGCTCACCTAGCGGGGGGTACCAAGAGACCCAGTACTTC
CASSPSGGYQETQYF
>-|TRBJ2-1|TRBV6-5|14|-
TGTGCCAGCAGTTCAGGGGACTCCTACAATGAGCAGTTCTTC
CASSSGDSYNEQFF
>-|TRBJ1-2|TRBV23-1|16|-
TGCGCCAGCAGTCAATCGGGAGGGAGCTCGGATAGGGAGCACACCTTC
CASSQSGGSSDREHTF
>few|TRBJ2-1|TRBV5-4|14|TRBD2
TGTGCCAGCGGGGGAGCGGGAGACGCCAATGAGCAGTTCTTC
CASGGAGDANEQFF
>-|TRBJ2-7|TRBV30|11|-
TGTGCCTGGGCCAAATCTGTGGAGCAGTACTTC
CAWAKSVEQYF
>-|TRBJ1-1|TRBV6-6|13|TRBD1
TGTGCCAGCAGTTACTCGGACACAGGGGGGGCTTTCTTT
CASSYSDTGGAFF
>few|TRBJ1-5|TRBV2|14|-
TGTGCCAGCAGTGAAGGGACTAGCAATCAGCCCCAGCATTTT
CASSEGTSNQPQHF
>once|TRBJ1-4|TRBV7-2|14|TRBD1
TGTGCCAGCAGCCCCGACAGGGCGGTTGAGAAACTGTTTTTT
CASSPDRAVEKLFF
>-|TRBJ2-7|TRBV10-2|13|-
TGCGCCAGCCTTAAGGGGAGCTCCTACGAGCAGTACTTC
CASLKGSSYEQYF
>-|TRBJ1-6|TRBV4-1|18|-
TGCGCCAGCAGCCAAGCGGGGTCAGGAGGTTCCTATAATTCACCCCTCCACTTT
CASSQAGSGGSYNSPLHF
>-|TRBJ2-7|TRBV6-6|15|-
TGTGCCAGCAGGGCAGGGCGTAGTGCTTACTACGAGCAGTACTTC
CASRAGRSAYYEQYF
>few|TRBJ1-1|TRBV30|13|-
TGTGCCTGGAGAGTGGGAGCGGGCACTGAAGCTTTCTTT
CAWRVGAGTEAFF
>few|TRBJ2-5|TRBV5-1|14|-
TGCGCCAGCAGCTCGCCCCCAGGGTGGGAGACCCAGTACTTC
CASSSPPGWETQYF
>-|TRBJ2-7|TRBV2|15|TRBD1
TGTGCCAGCAGTGATCTGGGACAGGGGACTGCCGAGCAGTACTTC
CASSDLGQGTAEQYF
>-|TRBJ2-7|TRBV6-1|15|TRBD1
TGTGCCAGCAGTGAACTCTCCGGGACAGTGTACGAGCAGTACTTC
CASSELSGTVYEQYF
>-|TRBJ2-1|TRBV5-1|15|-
TGCGCCAGCGCCCCGGAGGGGGACTCCTACAATGAGCAGTTCTTC
CASAPEGDSYNEQFF
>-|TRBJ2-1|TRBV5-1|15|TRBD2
TGCGCCAGCAGCTCCGGGACTAGCGGTTACAATGAGCAGTTCTTC
CASSSGTSGYNEQFF
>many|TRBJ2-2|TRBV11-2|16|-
TGTGCCAGCAGCCCAATTCGGCGGGGAGGCACCGGGGAGCTGTTTTTT
CASSPIRRGGTGELFF
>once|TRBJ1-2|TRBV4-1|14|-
TGCGCCAGCAGCCGCCAGACATTGTGGAGCGGCTACACCTTC
CASSRQTLWSGYTF
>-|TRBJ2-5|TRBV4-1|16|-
TGCGCCAGCAGCCAAGCCCATGCAGGCCTGAGAGAGACCCAGTACTTC
CASSQAHAGLRETQYF
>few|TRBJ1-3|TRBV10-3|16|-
TGTGCCATCAGTGAACGACACGGGGGCTCTGGAAACACCATATATTTT
CAISERHGGSGNTIYF
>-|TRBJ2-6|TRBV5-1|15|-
TGCGCCAGCTCCTTAGTCGTGTCTGGGGCCAACGTCCTGACTTTC
CASSLVVSGANVLTF
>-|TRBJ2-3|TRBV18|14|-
TGTGCCAGCTCGGCTACTTCTAGCACAGATACGCAGTATTTT
CASSATSSTDTQYF
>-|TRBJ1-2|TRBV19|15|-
TGTGCCAGTAGTATAGAGTCCGCAGACTACTATGGCTACACCTTC
CASSIESADYYGYTF
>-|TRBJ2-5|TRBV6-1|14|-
TGTGCCAGCAGTGCCTCTGGGGTTGGGGAGACCCAGTACTTC
CASSASGVGETQYF
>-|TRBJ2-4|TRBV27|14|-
TGTGCCAGCAGTCCCCGGGCCTCCAAAAACATTCAGTACTTC
CASSPRASKNIQYF
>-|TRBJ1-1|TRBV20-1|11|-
TGCAGTGCCCGACGGAACACTGAAGCTTTCTTT
CSARRNTEAFF
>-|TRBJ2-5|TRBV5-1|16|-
TGCGCCAGCAGCTCCGGTAAAATTCTAGCAGGGGAGACCCAGTACTTC
CASSSGKILAGETQYF
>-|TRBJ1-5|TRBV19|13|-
TGTGCCAGTAGTAGAGACAGGAATCAGCCCCAGCATTTT
CASSRDRNQPQHF
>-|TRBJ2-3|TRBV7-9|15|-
TGTGCCAGCAGCTTATCAACCCCTAGCACAGATACGCAGTATTTT
CASSLSTPSTDTQYF
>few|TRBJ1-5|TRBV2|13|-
TGTGCCAGCAACGGAGGGAGCAATCAGCCCCAGCATTTT
CASNGGSNQPQHF
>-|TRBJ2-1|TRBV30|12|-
TGTGCCTGGTCCGTTTCGGGCCGAGAGCAGTTCTTC
CAWSVSGREQFF